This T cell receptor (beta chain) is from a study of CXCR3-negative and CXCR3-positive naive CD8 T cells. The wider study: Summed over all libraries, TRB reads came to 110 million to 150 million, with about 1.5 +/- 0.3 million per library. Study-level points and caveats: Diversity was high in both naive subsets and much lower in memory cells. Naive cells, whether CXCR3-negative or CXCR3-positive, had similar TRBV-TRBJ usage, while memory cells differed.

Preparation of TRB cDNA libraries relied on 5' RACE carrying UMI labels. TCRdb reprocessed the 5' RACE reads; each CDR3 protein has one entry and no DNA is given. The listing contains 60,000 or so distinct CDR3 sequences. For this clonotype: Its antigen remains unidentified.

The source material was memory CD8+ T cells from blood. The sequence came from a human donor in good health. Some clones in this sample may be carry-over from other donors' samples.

CDR3: CASRDTPYEQYF. This chain connects TRBV6-1 to TRBJ2-7. The germline V gene has CDR1 MNHNS and CDR2 SASEGT. The CDR3 consists of 12 residues.